The 21 T cell receptor beta chains given below trace back to one sample, sequenced in a study of T cells after yellow fever vaccination. One entry per CDR3 protein results from TCRdb running MiXCR on the 5' RACE reads. The sample includes roughly 180,000 distinct CDR3 sequences, approximately 6.2% of them seen just once. The material was CD4+ T cells sorted from PBMCs, obtained on the day of the first yellow fever vaccination. Every receptor here comes from a man aged 18 to 29 who received the YFV17D yellow fever vaccine.

This clonotype was seen at least ten times. The chain couples TRBV9 to TRBJ2-3, with 7 positions matching TRBD2. Germline V gene data show CDR1 as SGDLS and CDR2 as YYNGEE. With 0 bases clipped from V and 2 bases from J, the junction kept 15 bases outside the gene matches. CDR3 length: 19 amino acids. CDR3 in amino acids: CASSVGARWRGRPTDTQYF. For the CDR3, the DNA is TGTGCCAGCAGCGTAGGGGCCAGGTGGCGGGGGAGACCCACAGATACGCAGTATTTT.

This clonotype showed up many times. This chain joins TRBV5-1 and TRBJ1-1; the D gene is possibly TRBD1 (6 bases). This CDR3 is 15 amino acids long. CDR1 and CDR2 from the germline V gene are SGHRS and YFSETQ. The ends were cut back, 2 bases at V and 4 bases at J, with 15 bases in the middle. The CDR3 nucleotides read TGCGCCAGCAGCTTCTTAACAGGGCGGAGCACTGAAGCTTTCTTT. Protein: CASSFLTGRSTEAFF.

Only a few counts were recorded for this clonotype. This chain connects TRBV11-2 to TRBJ2-3, with unresolved D. The CDR3 contains 15 residues. The V end was cut by 2 bases, the J end by 4 bases, with 13 bases between. CDR1 and CDR2 from the germline V gene are SGHAT and FQNNGV. For the CDR3, the DNA is TGTGCCAGCAGCTTACGAAGTCTGTACGCAGATACGCAGTATTTT. Translated, it gives CASSLRSLYADTQYF.

This clonotype appeared many times. The chain carries TRBV12-3 or TRBV12-4 and TRBJ1-2; D is unclear. Trimming shortened V by 5 bases and J by 4 bases, and 8 bases separated the two germline ends. This CDR3 has 12 residues. Here the CDR3 reads CASSPGFYGYTF. CDR3 in DNA: TGTGCCAGCAGTCCTGGGTTCTATGGCTACACCTTC.

Regarding this clonotype: This may stem from a read error, because a much larger clone lies one nucleotide away. J is TRBJ2-1 and V is TRBV24-1; unclear D gene. The germline gives CDR1 KGHDR, CDR2 SFDVKD. The CDR3 consists of 11 residues. CDR3 sequence: CANSDGSGQFF. CDR3 in DNA: TGTGCCAACAGTGACGGAAGTGGGCAGTTCTTC.

Concerning this clonotype: At one of its ends the junction is not consistent with the germline gene, which may arise from a read error. The chain joins TRBV6-5 to TRBJ1-1, with TRBD1 as a possible D gene (5 bases). This CDR3 is 13 amino acids long. Germline V gives CDR1 MNHEY, CDR2 SVGAGI. CDR3 region: CASIYGGDTEAFF. CDR3 coding DNA: TGTGCCAGCATTTACGGGGGGGATACTGAAGCTTTCTTT.

This clonotype showed up just a few times. The V and J genes are TRBV4-3 and TRBJ2-7; 9 bases match TRBD1. V lost 1 base to trimming and J lost 2 bases; unmatched junction nucleotides: 3. Germline CDR1 LGHNA, CDR2 YSLEER. This CDR3 has 15 amino acids. Here the CDR3 DNA reads TGCGCCAGCAGCCAAGTGGGACAGGGCCCCTACGAGCAGTACTTC. Translated, it gives CASSQVGQGPYEQYF.

In its sample, this clonotype was seen many times. The DNA for the CDR3 is TGTGCCAGCAGCATCTATGCGGGACAGTGGGACTACGAGCAGTACTTC. This gives the protein CASSIYAGQWDYEQYF. The chain has TRBV7-2 and TRBJ2-7; a possible D gene is TRBD1 (7 bases). The germline V gene encodes CDR1 SGHTA and CDR2 FQGNSA. Trimming left V 5 bases short and J 3 bases short, with 20 bases between. The CDR3 is 16 residues long.

This clonotype was recorded a few times. V is TRBV7-2 and J is TRBJ2-4, with TRBD1 matching over 8 bases. CDR3 length equals 13 residues. The trim removed 3 bases at V and 6 bases at J, leaving 1 base unmatched. Germline V lookup: CDR1 SGHTA, CDR2 FQGNSA. The CDR3 loop reads CASSFGQGNIQYF. CDR3 DNA sequence: TGTGCCAGCAGCTTTGGACAGGGAAACATTCAGTACTTC.

This clonotype has ten or more counts. The rearrangement uses TRBV18 and TRBJ2-5; 8 positions match TRBD1. Trimming took 2 bases from V and 5 from J; bases not matched to a gene: 7. The germline CDR1 and CDR2 sequences are KGHSH and LQKENI. The CDR3 length is 15 residues. The CDR3 is CASSPGQGSWETQYF. The CDR3 bases are TGTGCCAGCTCACCAGGACAGGGCAGCTGGGAGACCCAGTACTTC.

At least ten counts were recorded for this clonotype. CDR3 protein: CAGGPADTQYF. DNA for the CDR3: TGCGCGGGGGGGCCCGCAGATACGCAGTATTTT. V usage is TRBV20-1 and J usage is TRBJ2-3; TRBD2 agrees at 9 bases. Germline V gene lookup returns CDR1 DFQATT and CDR2 SNEGSKA (reference sequence). CDR3 size: 11 residues.

In this sample, this clonotype turned up a few times. The CDR3 sequence is CASSLMSWRDTQYF. For the CDR3, the DNA is TGTGCCAGCAGCTTAATGTCTTGGAGAGATACGCAGTATTTT. This chain joins TRBV7-2 and TRBJ2-3; D is undetermined. The V and J ends lost 2 bases and 5 bases respectively, with 11 bases between them. Germline assignment: CDR1 SGHTA and CDR2 FQGNSA. This CDR3 has 14 residues.

Written as DNA, the CDR3 is TGTGCCAGCAGCTTGGGCTCAGTCTACAATGAGCAGTTCTTC. Translating it yields CASSLGSVYNEQFF. The gene calls are TRBV5-4 and TRBJ2-1; no reliable D call. In germline, CDR1 is SGHNT, CDR2 YYREEE (reference sequence). The CDR3 consists of 14 residues. V was clipped by 0 bases and J by 3 bases, with 7 bases between them.

This clonotype was picked up many times. This sequence joins TRBV6-2 or TRBV6-3 and TRBJ1-2, with D uncertain. V was trimmed by 4 bases and J by 8 bases, leaving 17 bases between them. Germline CDR1 and CDR2: MNHEY and SVGEGT. This CDR3 comprises 14 residues. The CDR3 bases are TGTGCCAGCAGTTTGGCCCTCCGGATAGAAGGCTACACCTTC. Protein product: CASSLALRIEGYTF.

This clonotype was seen more than once but under ten times. V is TRBV28 and J is TRBJ1-2; 7 nucleotides align to TRBD1. After removal of 10 bases from V and 2 bases from J, the junction contained 4 bases not matched to a gene. This CDR3 contains 12 residues. Germline V gives CDR1 MDHEN, CDR2 SYDVKM. The CDR3 DNA is TGTGCCACTTCAGGGGGGAACTATGGCTACACCTTC. Translation gives CATSGGNYGYTF.

CDR3 loop: CATSSGTEGRQGGSTEAFF. The CDR3 DNA reads as TGTGCCACCAGTTCAGGAACAGAAGGTCGACAGGGCGGTTCGACTGAAGCTTTCTTT. This chain uses TRBV24-1 with TRBJ1-1; TRBD1 agrees at 7 bases. The V segment lost 6 bases and the J segment 5 bases; nucleotides outside the gene matches: 23. The CDR3 extends over 19 amino acids. CDR1 KGHDR and CDR2 SFDVKD come from the germline V gene.

This clonotype was counted at least ten times. V is TRBV13 and J is TRBJ1-2; a possible D gene is TRBD1 (6 bases). The germline gives CDR1 PRHDT, CDR2 FYEKMQ (reference sequence). The V gene lost 5 bases and the J gene lost 2 bases, with 15 bases spanning the gap. This CDR3 has 15 residues. CDR3 region: CASSRPGRGNYGYTF. The CDR3 nucleotides are TGTGCCAGCAGCCGCCCCGGCAGGGGCAACTATGGCTACACCTTC. The whole variable domain, filled in from reference TRBV13 and TRBJ1-2, reads AAGVIQSPRHLIKEKRETATLKCYPIPRHDTVYWYQQGPGQDPQFLISFYEKMQSDKGSIPDRFSAQQFSDYHSELNMSSLELGDSALYFCASSRPGRGNYGYTFGSGTRLTVV.

In this sample, this clonotype turned up many times. The chain joins TRBV7-2 to TRBJ1-1, with D perhaps matching TRBD1 (5 bases). CDR1 is SGHTA, CDR2 FQGNSA, per germline. This CDR3 has 14 residues. Trimming took 1 base from V and 4 from J, leaving 10 bases between them. The CDR3 sequence is CASSLVWGTTEAFF. CDR3 bases: TGTGCCAGCAGCTTAGTATGGGGCACCACTGAAGCTTTCTTT.

This clonotype showed up many times. This rearrangement joins TRBV4-3 to TRBJ2-5; 12 bases are shared with TRBD2. Losses at the gene ends were 5 bases for V and 1 base for J; bases not matched to a gene: 5. Germline lookup yields CDR1 LGHNA and CDR2 YSLEER. The CDR3 runs to 16 residues. The chain's CDR3 is CASSFGTSGPQETQYF. The CDR3 DNA follows: TGCGCCAGCAGCTTCGGGACTAGCGGGCCCCAAGAGACCCAGTACTTC.

The CDR3 sequence: CASSPTAGELDTQYF. Written as DNA, the CDR3 is TGTGCCAGCAGCCCGACTGCGGGGGAGTTGGATACGCAGTATTTT. The V gene is TRBV5-4, the J gene TRBJ2-3, with TRBD2 matching 7 bases. The CDR3 totals 15 residues. Germline values: CDR1 SGHNT, CDR2 YYREEE (reference sequence). The ends lost 4 bases at V and 6 bases at J; junction bases unmatched: 11.

J is TRBJ1-2 and V is TRBV3-1; 9 nucleotides match TRBD1. Germline loops: CDR1 LGHDT, CDR2 YNNKEL (reference sequence). V lost 7 bases, J lost 4 bases, and 10 bases stayed unmatched. This CDR3 has 15 residues. In nucleotides, the CDR3 is TGTGCCAGCACCCGTACCGGGACAGGGAGCTATGGCTACACCTTC. It yields the protein CASTRTGTGSYGYTF.